This entry concerns a single T cell receptor (beta chain). Its antigen remains unidentified. Data came from immunoSEQ multiplex PCR; TCRdb stores just in-frame clones and leaves some out. The table includes around 320,000 clones, around 84% detected once. This record comes from a study of Ad26.COV2.S vaccination and SARS-CoV-2 variants. The length of the CDR3 is 14 residues. The V gene lost 0 bases and the J gene lost 1 base, with 6 bases spanning the gap. Per germline, CDR1 ENHRY and CDR2 SYGVKD. Study observations and caveats: Vaccine recipients and placebo recipients showed similar non-spike TCR breadth. Recipients given vaccine exceeded placebo recipients in spike-specific TCR breadth.

Documented treatment: over 15 received Ad26.COV2.S at low or high dose, single or two shots; several received placebo; per-sample allocation not given. Repertoires come from day 63 after the first vaccine or placebo injection. The sequence was obtained from a person between 18 and 65 years old who received the Ad26.COV2.S COVID-19 vaccine or a placebo. Sequencing was performed on peripheral blood, taken in a trial of Ad26.COV2.S vaccine versus placebo. This chain links TRBV10-3 with TRBJ2-5; no clear D. The CDR3 nucleotides read TGTGCCATCAGTGAGTCTCCAGTCCAAGAGACCCAGTACTTC. It codes for CAISESPVQETQYF.